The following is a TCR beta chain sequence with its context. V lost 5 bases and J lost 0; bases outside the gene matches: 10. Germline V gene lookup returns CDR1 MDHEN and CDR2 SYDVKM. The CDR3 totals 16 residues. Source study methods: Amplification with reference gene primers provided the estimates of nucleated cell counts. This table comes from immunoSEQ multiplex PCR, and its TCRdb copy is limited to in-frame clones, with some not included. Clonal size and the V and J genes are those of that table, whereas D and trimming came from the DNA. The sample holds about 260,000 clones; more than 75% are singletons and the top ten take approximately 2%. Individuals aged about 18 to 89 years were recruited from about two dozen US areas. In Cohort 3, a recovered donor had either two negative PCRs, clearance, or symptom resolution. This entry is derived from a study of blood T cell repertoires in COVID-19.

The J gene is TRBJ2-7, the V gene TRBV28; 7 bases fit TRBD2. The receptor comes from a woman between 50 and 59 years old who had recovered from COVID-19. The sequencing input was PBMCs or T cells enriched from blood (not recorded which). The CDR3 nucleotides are TGTGCCAGCAGTCCTGGGCTAGCGGTAAGCTCCTACGAGCAGTACTTC. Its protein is CASSPGLAVSSYEQYF.